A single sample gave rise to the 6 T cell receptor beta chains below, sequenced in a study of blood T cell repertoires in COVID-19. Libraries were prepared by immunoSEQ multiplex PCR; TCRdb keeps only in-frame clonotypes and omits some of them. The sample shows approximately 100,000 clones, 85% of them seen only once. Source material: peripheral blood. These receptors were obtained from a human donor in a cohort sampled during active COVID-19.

CDR3 protein: CASSEGLLNYNEQFF. The CDR3 nucleotides are TGTGCCAGCAGCGAGGGACTACTTAACTACAATGAGCAGTTCTTC. The chain uses TRBV9 and TRBJ2-1; 7 bases fit TRBD2. CDR3 length: 15 residues. The germline V gene encodes CDR1 SGDLS and CDR2 YYNGEE. V lost 3 bases and J lost 3; bases outside the gene matches: 6.

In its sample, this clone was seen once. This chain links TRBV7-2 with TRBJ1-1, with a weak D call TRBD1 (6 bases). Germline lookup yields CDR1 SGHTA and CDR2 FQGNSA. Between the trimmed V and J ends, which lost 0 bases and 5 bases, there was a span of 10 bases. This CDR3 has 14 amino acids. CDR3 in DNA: TGTGCCAGCAGCTTAGCACAGGGCCTGACTGAAGCTTTCTTT. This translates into CASSLAQGLTEAFF.

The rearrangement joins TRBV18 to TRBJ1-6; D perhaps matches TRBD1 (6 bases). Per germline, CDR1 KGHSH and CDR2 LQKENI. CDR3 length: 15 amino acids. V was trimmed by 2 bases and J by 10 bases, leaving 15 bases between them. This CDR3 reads CASSPVPGDDSPLHF. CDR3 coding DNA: TGTGCCAGCTCACCAGTGCCAGGGGATGACTCACCCCTCCACTTT.

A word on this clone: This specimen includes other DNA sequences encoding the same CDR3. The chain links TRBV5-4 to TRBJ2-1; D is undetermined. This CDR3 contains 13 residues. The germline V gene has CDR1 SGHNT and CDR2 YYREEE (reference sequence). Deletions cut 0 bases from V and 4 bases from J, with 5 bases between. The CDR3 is CASSLDSYNEQFF. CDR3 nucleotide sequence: TGTGCCAGCAGCTTGGACAGTTACAATGAGCAGTTCTTC.

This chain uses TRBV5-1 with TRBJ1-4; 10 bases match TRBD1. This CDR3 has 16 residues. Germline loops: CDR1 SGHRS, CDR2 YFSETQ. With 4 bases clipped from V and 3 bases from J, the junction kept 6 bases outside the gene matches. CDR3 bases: TGCGCCAGCAGCCCCGGACAGGGGGGTTCTAATGAAAAACTGTTTTTT. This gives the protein CASSPGQGGSNEKLFF.

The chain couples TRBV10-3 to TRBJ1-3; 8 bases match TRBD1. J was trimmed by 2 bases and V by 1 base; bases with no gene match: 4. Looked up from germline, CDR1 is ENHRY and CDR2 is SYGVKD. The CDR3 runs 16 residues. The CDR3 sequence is CAISELGQGTGNTIYF. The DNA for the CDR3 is TGTGCCATCAGTGAGTTAGGACAGGGAACTGGAAACACCATATATTTT.